Shown below are 15 T cell receptor beta chains from a single sample sequenced in a study of blood T cell repertoires in COVID-19. Data came from immunoSEQ multiplex PCR; TCRdb stores just in-frame clones and leaves some out. The data show about 99,000 clones, with 80% to 90% seen just once and around 3.5% held by the top ten. The sample comprised peripheral blood. The receptors come from a human donor in a cohort sampled during active COVID-19.

The rearrangement joins TRBV30 to TRBJ1-2; D gene unclear. The CDR3 runs 14 residues. V lost 2 bases, J lost 8 bases, and 18 bases lay in between. CDR1 GTSNPN and CDR2 SVGIG come from the germline V gene (reference sequence). The CDR3 nucleotides read TGTGCCTGGAGTAGGACTTCAAGTTTGGCGGGCTACACCTTC. As protein: CAWSRTSSLAGYTF.

For the CDR3, the DNA is TGTGCCAGCAGCTTATCCGGGGTCGAGCCCCAGCATTTT. This gives the protein CASSLSGVEPQHF. This chain links TRBV13 with TRBJ1-5; D is undetermined. Trimming cost V 2 bases and J 8 bases, with 10 bases left between them. The CDR3 has 13 residues. Germline CDR1 and CDR2: PRHDT and FYEKMQ (reference sequence).

V and J are TRBV11-3 and TRBJ2-3; D is uncertain. Germline V gene data show CDR1 as SGHNT and CDR2 as YENEEA. The length of the CDR3 is 13 residues. V lost 3 bases and J 0 bases, leaving 4 bases between the germline ends. In nucleotides, the CDR3 is TGTGCCAGCAGCTTTCGTAGCACAGATACGCAGTATTTT. It encodes CASSFRSTDTQYF.

Details on this clone: Other DNA sequences in the sample encode the same CDR3. V gene TRBV6-5 combines with J gene TRBJ2-1; D possibly corresponds to TRBD2 (7 bases). Germline V gives CDR1 MNHEY, CDR2 SVGAGI. The CDR3 has 14 residues. V lost 0 bases and J lost 8, with 11 bases in between. CDR3 sequence reads: CASSYSGGGDEQFF. Here the CDR3 DNA reads TGTGCCAGCAGTTACTCGGGAGGGGGAGATGAGCAGTTCTTC.

This clone appeared a few times. This chain connects TRBV19 to TRBJ1-1; 8 bases line up with TRBD1. The CDR3 loop spans 15 amino acids. CDR1 is LNHDA, CDR2 SQIVND, per germline (reference sequence). V lost 5 bases and J lost 3; bases outside the gene matches: 8. DNA of the CDR3: TGTGCCAGTAGTCATCCCAGGGGGCGGGACACTGAAGCTTTCTTT. It translates to CASSHPRGRDTEAFF.

This chain uses TRBV18 with TRBJ1-2; D ambiguous. The CDR3 spans 13 residues. Germline CDR1 is KGHSH and CDR2 is LQKENI. Trimming took 3 bases from V and 1 from J, leaving 6 bases between them. The CDR3 nucleotides read TGTGCCAGCTCACCCGGTGGTAACTATGGCTACACCTTC. Translating gives CASSPGGNYGYTF. Looking up the rest from reference TRBV18 and TRBJ1-2 gives the full variable domain: NAGVMQNPRHLVRRRGQEARLRCSPMKGHSHVYWYRQLPEEGLKFMVYLQKENIIDESGMPKERFSAEFPKEGPSILRIQQVVRGDSAAYFCASSPGGNYGYTFGSGTRLTVV.

The rearrangement joins TRBV11-2 to TRBJ2-2; weak D call: TRBD2 (5 bases). The germline V and J ends were trimmed by 1 base and 6 bases, with 9 bases remaining between them. The CDR3 covers 14 residues. Germline CDR1 reads SGHAT; CDR2 reads FQNNGV. DNA for the CDR3: TGTGCCAGCAGCTTAGGTGCACTAGCCGGGGAGCTGTTTTTT. Translating it yields CASSLGALAGELFF.

DNA for the CDR3: TGTGCCAGCAGCTCTGTAAATTCACCCCTCCACTTT. The encoded protein is CASSSVNSPLHF. The chain recombines TRBV5-4 with TRBJ1-6; D gene uncertain. The CDR3 covers 12 residues. Germline V CDR1 and CDR2: SGHNT, YYREEE (reference sequence). Trimming removed 3 bases from V and 7 bases from J, with 5 bases in between.

The CDR3 coding sequence is TGTGCCAGCAGTCCCCCCCCGACAGGCAGCAATCAGCCCCAGCATTTT. This translates into CASSPPPTGSNQPQHF. V and J are TRBV27 and TRBJ1-5, with a weak D call TRBD1 (6 bases). Between the trimmed V and J ends, which lost 5 bases and 1 base, there was a span of 15 bases. CDR1 and CDR2 (germline): MNHEY, SMNVEV (reference sequence). The CDR3 has 16 amino acids.

V usage is TRBV7-9 and J usage is TRBJ2-7; 11 bases line up with TRBD1. CDR1 and CDR2 (germline): SEHNR, FQNEAQ (reference sequence). J lost 0 bases, V lost 5 bases, and 6 bases had no gene match. The CDR3 consists of 16 residues. In DNA, the CDR3 is TGTGCCAGCAGCCCACGGGACAGGGGGGACTCCTACGAGCAGTACTTC. It translates to CASSPRDRGDSYEQYF.

V and J are TRBV12-1 and TRBJ1-2. TRBV12-1 is flagged as a pseudogene. This CDR3 comprises 16 residues. CDR3 DNA sequence: TGTGCCAGCAGCTTTGCGTTCCGGGCAGCGGGCCATGGCTACACCTTC. Residues: CASSFAFRAAGHGYTF.

The CDR3 is CASCYSGTGVETQYF. The CDR3 region has the DNA TGCGCCAGCTGCTATTCCGGGACAGGTGTCGAGACCCAGTACTTC. V and J are TRBV5-1 and TRBJ2-5; TRBD1 agrees at 8 bases. This CDR3 has 15 amino acids. Germline assignment: CDR1 SGHRS and CDR2 YFSETQ. With V trimmed by 7 bases and J by 5 bases, 13 bases remained unmatched.

This chain joins TRBV6-5 and TRBJ1-1, with 10 bases matching TRBD1. Trimming removed 2 bases from V and 5 bases from J; junction bases left unmatched: 8. Germline V gene lookup returns CDR1 MNHEY and CDR2 SVGAGI. The CDR3 covers 16 residues. The CDR3 DNA reads TGTGCCAGCAGTTACGGGACAGGGGTGTTAGGTACTGAAGCTTTCTTT. It codes for CASSYGTGVLGTEAFF.

The gene calls are TRBV13 and TRBJ2-3; 8 nucleotides line up with TRBD2. Per germline, CDR1 PRHDT and CDR2 FYEKMQ (reference sequence). The trim removed 0 bases at V and 3 bases at J, leaving 2 bases unmatched. The CDR3 runs 15 residues. CDR3 nucleotide sequence: TGTGCCAGCAGCTTAGGCGGGAGGGTGACAGATACGCAGTATTTT. Translating it yields CASSLGGRVTDTQYF.

The chain joins TRBV9 to TRBJ2-7; D is possibly TRBD1 (6 bases). V was clipped by 3 bases and J by 4 bases, with 8 bases between them. Germline assignment: CDR1 SGDLS and CDR2 YYNGEE. This CDR3 has 12 residues. CDR3: CASSDTGYEQYF. CDR3 bases: TGTGCCAGCAGCGACACAGGGTACGAGCAGTACTTC.